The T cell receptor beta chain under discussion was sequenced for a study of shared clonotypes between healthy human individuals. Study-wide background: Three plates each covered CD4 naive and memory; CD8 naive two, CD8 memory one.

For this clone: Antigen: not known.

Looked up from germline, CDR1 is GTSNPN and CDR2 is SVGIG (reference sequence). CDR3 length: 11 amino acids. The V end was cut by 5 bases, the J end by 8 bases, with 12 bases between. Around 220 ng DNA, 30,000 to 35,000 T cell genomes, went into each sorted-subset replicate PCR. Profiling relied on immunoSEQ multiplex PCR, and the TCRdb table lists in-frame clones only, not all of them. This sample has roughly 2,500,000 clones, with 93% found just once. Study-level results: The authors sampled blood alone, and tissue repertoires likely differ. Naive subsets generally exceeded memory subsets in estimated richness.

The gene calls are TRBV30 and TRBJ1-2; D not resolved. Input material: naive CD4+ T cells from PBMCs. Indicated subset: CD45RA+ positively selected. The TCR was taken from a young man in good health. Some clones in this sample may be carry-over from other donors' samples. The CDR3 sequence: CAWALVKGYTF. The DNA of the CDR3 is TGTGCCTGGGCGTTAGTAAAGGGCTACACCTTC.